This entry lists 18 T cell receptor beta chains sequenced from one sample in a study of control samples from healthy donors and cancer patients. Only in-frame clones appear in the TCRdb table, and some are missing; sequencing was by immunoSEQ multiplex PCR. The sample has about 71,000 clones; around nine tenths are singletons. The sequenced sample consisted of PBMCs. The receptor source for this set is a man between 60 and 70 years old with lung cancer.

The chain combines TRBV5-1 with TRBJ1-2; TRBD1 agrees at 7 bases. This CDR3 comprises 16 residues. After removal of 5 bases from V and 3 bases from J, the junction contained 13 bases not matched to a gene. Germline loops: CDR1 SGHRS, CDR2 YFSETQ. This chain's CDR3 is CASRIDGTAIYYGYTF. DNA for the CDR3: TGCGCCAGCAGAATTGACGGGACAGCCATCTACTATGGCTACACCTTC. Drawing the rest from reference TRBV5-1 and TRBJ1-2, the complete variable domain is KAGVTQTPRYLIKTRGQQVTLSCSPISGHRSVSWYQQTPGQGLQFLFEYFSETQRNKGNFPGRFSGRQFSNSRSEMNVSTLELGDSALYLCASRIDGTAIYYGYTFGSGTRLTVV.

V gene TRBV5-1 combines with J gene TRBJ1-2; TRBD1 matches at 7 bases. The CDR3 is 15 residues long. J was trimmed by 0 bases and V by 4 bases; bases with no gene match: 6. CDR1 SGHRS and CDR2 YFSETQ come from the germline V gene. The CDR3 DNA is TGCGCCAGCAGCCCGACAGGGAGCTCTAACTATGGCTACACCTTC. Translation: CASSPTGSSNYGYTF.

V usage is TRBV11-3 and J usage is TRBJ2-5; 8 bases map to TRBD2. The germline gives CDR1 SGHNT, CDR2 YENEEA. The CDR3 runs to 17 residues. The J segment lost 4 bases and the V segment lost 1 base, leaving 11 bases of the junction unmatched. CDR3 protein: CASSLGSGGGPGETQYF. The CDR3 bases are TGTGCCAGCAGCTTAGGGAGCGGCGGGGGGCCGGGAGAGACCCAGTACTTC.

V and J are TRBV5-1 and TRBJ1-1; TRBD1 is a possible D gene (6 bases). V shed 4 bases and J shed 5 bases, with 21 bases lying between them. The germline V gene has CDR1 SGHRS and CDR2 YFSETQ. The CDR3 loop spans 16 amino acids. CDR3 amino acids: CASSGGLGGLGTEAFF. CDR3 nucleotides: TGCGCCAGCAGCGGGGGCCTGGGGGGCTTGGGAACTGAAGCTTTCTTT.

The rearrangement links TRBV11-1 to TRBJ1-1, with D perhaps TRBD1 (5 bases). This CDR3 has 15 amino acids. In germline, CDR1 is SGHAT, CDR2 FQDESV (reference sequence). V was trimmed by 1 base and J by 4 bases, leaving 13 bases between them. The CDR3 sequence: CASSLVGGRFTEAFF. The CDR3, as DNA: TGTGCCAGCAGCTTAGTTGGGGGTCGGTTCACTGAAGCTTTCTTT.

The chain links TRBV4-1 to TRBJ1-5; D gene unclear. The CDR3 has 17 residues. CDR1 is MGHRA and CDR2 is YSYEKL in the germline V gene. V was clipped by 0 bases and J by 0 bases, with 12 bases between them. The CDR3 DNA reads TGCGCCAGCAGCCAAGATGCGGGCAGTCCTAGCAATCAGCCCCAGCATTTT. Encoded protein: CASSQDAGSPSNQPQHF.

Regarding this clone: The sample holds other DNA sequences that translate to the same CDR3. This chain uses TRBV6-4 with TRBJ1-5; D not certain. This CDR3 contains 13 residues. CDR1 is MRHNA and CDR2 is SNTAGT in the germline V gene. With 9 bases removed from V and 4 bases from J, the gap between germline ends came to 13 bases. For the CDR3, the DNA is TGTGCCAGTAGTAAGACGGAGAATCAGCCCCAGCATTTT. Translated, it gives CASSKTENQPQHF.

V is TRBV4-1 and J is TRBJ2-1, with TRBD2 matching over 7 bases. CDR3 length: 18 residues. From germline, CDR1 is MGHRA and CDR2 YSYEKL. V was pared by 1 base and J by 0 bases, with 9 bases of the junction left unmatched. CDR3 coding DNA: TGCGCCAGCAGCCAAGGCCATGCGCGGGGGAGCTCCTACAATGAGCAGTTCTTC. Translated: CASSQGHARGSSYNEQFF.

The CDR3 loop reads CASSLGGGTEAFF. CDR3 DNA: TGTGCCAGCAGCCTGGGGGGGGGCACTGAAGCTTTCTTT. The J gene is TRBJ1-1, the V gene TRBV3-1 (or the pseudogene TRBV3-2), with D possibly being TRBD1 (5 bases). Germline V gene data show CDR1 as LGHDT and CDR2 as YNNKEL (reference sequence). V was clipped by 4 bases and J by 4 bases, with 10 bases between them. The CDR3 covers 13 residues.

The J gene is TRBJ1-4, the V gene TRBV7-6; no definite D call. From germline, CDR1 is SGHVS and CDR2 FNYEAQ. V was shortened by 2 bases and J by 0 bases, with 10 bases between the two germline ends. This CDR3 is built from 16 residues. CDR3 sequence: CASSLIGYATNEKLFF. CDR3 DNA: TGTGCCAGCAGCTTAATAGGTTATGCAACTAATGAAAAACTGTTTTTT.

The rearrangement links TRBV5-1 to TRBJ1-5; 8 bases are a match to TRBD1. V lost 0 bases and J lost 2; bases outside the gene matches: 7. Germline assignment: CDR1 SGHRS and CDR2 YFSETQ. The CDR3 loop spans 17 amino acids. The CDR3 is CASSLGVQGAGNQPQHF. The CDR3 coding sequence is TGCGCCAGCAGCTTGGGAGTTCAGGGGGCTGGCAATCAGCCCCAGCATTTT. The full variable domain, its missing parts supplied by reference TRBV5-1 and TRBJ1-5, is KAGVTQTPRYLIKTRGQQVTLSCSPISGHRSVSWYQQTPGQGLQFLFEYFSETQRNKGNFPGRFSGRQFSNSRSEMNVSTLELGDSALYLCASSLGVQGAGNQPQHFGDGTRLSIL.

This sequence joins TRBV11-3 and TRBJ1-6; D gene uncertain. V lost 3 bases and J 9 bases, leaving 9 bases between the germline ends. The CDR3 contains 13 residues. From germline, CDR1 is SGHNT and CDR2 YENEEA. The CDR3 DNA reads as TGTGCCAGCAGCTTTCGAATAGGTTCACCCCTCCACTTT. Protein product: CASSFRIGSPLHF.

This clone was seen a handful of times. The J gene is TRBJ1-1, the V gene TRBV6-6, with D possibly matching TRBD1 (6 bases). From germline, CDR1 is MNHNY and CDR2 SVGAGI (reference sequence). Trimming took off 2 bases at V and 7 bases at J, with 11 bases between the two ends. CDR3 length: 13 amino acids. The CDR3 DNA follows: TGTGCCAGCAGTTACGCAGGAGGGGGTGAAGCTTTCTTT. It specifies CASSYAGGGEAFF.

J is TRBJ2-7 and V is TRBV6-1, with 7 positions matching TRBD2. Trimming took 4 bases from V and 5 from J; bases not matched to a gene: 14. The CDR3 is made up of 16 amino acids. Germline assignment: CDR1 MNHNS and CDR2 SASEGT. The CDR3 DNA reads TGTGCCAGCAGTGGCCTTTCGTGGGAGGGACGGGACGAGCAGTACGTC. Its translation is CASSGLSWEGRDEQYV.

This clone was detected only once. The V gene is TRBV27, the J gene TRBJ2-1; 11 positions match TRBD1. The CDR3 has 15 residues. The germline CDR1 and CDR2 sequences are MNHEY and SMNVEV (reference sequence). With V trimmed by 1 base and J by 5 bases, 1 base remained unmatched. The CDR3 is CASSLWTGGDNEQFF. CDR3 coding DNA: TGTGCCAGCAGTTTATGGACAGGGGGCGACAATGAGCAGTTCTTC.

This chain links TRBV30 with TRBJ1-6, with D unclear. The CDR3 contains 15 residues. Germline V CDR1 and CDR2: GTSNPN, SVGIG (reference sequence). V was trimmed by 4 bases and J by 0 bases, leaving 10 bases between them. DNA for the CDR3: TGTGCCTGGACGGTCCTGAGCTCCTATAATTCACCCCTCCACTTT. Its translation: CAWTVLSSYNSPLHF.

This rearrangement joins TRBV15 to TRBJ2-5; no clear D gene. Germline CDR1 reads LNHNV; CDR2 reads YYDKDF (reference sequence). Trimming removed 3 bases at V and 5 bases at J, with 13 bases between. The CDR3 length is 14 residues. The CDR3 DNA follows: TGTGCCACCAGCAGTAGGGCTGGGCCGGAGACCCAGTACTTC. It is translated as CATSSRAGPETQYF.

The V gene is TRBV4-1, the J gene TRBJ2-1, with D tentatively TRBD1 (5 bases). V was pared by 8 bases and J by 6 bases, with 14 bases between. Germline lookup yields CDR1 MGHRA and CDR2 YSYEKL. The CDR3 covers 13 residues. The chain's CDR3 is CASGTGRGNEQFF. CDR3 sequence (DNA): TGCGCCAGCGGAACAGGAAGGGGCAATGAGCAGTTCTTC.